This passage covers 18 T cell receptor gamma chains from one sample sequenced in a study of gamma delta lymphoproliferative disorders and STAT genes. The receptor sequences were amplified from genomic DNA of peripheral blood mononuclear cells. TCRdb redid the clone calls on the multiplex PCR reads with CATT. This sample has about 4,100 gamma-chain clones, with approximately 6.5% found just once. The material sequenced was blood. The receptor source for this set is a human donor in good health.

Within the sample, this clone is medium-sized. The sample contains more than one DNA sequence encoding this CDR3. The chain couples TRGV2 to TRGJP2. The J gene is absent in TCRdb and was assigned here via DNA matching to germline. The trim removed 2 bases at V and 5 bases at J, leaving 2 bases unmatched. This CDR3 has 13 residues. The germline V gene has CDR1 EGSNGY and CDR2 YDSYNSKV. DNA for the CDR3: TGTGCCACCTGGGACGACAGTGATTGGATCAAGACGTTT. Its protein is CATWDDSDWIKTF.

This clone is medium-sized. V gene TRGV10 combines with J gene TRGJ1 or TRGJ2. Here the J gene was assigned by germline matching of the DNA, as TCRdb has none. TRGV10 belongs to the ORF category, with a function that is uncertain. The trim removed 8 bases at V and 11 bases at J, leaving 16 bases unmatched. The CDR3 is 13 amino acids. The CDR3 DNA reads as TGTGCTGCGTGGGATATATACAGGAAGGAGAAACTCTTT. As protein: CAAWDIYRKEKLF.

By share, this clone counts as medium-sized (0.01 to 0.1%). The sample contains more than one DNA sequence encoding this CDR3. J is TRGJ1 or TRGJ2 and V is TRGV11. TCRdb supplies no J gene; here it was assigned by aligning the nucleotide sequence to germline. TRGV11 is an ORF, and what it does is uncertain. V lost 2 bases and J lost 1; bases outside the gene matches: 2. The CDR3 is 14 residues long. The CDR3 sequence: CACWIRPNYYKKLF. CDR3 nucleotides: TGTGCCTGCTGGATTAGGCCCAATTATTATAAGAAACTCTTT.

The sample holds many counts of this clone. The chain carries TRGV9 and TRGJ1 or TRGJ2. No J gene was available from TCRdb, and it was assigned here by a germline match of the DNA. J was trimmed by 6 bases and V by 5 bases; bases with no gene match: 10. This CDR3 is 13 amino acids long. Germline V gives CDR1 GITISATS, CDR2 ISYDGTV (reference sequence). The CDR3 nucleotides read TGTGCCTTGTGGGGGAGGGGCCGTTATAAGAAACTCTTT. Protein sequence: CALWGRGRYKKLF.

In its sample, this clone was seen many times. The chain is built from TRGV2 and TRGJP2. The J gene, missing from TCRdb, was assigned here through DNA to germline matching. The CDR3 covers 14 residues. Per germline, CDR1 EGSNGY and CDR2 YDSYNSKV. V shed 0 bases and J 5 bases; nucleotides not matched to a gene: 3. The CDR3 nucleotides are TGTGCCACCTGGGACGGGATGAGTGATTGGATCAAGACGTTT. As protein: CATWDGMSDWIKTF.

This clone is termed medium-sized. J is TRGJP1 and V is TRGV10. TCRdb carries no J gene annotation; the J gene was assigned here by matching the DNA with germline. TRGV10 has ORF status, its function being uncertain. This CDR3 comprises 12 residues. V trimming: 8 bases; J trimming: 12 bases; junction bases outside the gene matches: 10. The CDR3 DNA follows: TGTGCTGCGTGGGCTTACCCCCGGTTCAAGATATTT. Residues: CAAWAYPRFKIF.

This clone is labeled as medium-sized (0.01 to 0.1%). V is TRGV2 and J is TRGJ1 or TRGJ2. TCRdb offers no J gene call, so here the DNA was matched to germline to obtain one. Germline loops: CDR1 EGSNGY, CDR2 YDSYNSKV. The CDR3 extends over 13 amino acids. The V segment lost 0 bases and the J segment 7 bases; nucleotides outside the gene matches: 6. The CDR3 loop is CATWDGPQYKKLF. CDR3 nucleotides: TGTGCCACCTGGGACGGGCCTCAGTATAAGAAACTCTTT.

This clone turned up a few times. The CDR3 sequence is CAINIWFKIF. The CDR3 DNA follows: TGTGCCATCAATATTTGGTTCAAGATATTT. The J gene is TRGJP1, the V gene TRGV2. Since TCRdb gives no J gene, matching the DNA to germline was used here to assign it. Germline V gives CDR1 EGSNGY, CDR2 YDSYNSKV. The CDR3 is made up of 10 amino acids. V shed 11 bases, J shed 10 bases, and the junction held 7 bases outside the gene matches.

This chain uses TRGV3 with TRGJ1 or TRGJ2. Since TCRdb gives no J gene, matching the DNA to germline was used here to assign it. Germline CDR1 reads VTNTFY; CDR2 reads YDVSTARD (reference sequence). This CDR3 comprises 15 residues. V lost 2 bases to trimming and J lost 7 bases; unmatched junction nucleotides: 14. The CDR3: CATWDTKYLTYKKLF. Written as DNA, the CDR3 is TGTGCCACCTGGGACACGAAATACCTGACCTATAAGAAACTCTTT.

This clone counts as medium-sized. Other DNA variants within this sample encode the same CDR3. CDR3 DNA: TGTGCCACCTGGGACGGGTTGAATTATAAGAAACTCTTT. The encoded protein is CATWDGLNYKKLF. The chain employs TRGV2 and TRGJ1 or TRGJ2. Germline matching of the DNA provided the J gene here, since TCRdb leaves it blank. Trimming cost V 0 bases and J 5 bases; bases outside gene matches: 4. The CDR3 spans 13 residues. The V gene's germline CDR1 is EGSNGY and CDR2 YDSYNSKV.

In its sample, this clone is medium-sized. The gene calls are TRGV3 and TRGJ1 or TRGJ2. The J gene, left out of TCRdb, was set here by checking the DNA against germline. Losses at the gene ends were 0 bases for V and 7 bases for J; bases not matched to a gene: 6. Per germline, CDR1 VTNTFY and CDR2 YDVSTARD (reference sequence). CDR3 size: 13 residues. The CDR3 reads CATWDRPEYKKLF. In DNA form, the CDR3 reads TGTGCCACCTGGGACAGGCCGGAATATAAGAAACTCTTT.

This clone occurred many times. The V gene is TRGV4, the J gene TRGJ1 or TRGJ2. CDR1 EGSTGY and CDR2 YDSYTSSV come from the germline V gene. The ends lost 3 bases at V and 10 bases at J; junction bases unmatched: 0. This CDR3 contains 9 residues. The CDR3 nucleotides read TGTGCCACCTGGGATAAGAAACTCTTT. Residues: CATWDKKLF.

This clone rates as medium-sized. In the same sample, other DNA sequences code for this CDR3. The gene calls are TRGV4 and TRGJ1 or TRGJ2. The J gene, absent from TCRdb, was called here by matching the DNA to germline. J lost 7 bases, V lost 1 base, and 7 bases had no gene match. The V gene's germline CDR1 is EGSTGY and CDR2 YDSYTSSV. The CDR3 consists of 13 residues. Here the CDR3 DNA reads TGTGCCACCTGGGATGGCCCCCGGTATAAGAAACTCTTT. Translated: CATWDGPRYKKLF.

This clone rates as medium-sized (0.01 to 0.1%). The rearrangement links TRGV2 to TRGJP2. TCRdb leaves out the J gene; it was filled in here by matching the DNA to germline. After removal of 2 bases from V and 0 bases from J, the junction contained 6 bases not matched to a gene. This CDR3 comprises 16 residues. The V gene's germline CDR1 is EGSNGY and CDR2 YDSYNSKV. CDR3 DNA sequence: TGTGCCACCTGGGACGCCGGCCATAGTAGTGATTGGATCAAGACGTTT. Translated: CATWDAGHSSDWIKTF.

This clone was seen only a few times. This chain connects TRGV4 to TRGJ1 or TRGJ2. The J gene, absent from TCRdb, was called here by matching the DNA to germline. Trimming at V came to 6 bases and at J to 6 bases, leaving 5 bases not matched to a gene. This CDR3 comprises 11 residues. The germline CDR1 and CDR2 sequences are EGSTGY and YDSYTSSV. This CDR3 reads CATWPRYKKLF. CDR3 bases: TGTGCCACCTGGCCGCGTTATAAGAAACTCTTT.

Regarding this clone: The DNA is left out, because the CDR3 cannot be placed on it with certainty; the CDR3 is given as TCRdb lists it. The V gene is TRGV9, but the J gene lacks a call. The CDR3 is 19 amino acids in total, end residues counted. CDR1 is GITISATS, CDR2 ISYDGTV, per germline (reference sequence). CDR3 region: CALWEVPFIRNSLAVEQHF.

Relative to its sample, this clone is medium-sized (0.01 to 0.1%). DNA of the CDR3: TGTGCCACCTGGGATGATCATAAGAAACTCTTT. Amino acids: CATWDDHKKLF. V usage is TRGV8 and J usage is TRGJ1 or TRGJ2. Here the J gene was assigned by germline matching of the DNA, as TCRdb has none. This CDR3 is built from 11 residues. V gave up 3 bases and J gave up 8 bases; unmatched junction bases: 4. The germline CDR1 and CDR2 sequences are VENAVY and YDSYNSRV.

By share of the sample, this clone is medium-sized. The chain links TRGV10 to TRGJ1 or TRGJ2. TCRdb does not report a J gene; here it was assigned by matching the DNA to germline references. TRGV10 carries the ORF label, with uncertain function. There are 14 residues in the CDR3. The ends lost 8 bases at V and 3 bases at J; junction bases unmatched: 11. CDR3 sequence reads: CAAWDYQRYYKKLF. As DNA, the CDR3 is TGTGCTGCGTGGGATTACCAGCGTTATTATAAGAAACTCTTT.